The next 5 T cell receptor beta chains were all read from a single sample in a study of blood T cell repertoires in COVID-19. Clones were read by immunoSEQ multiplex PCR, and TCRdb kept only the in-frame ones, dropping some. The sample carries about 240,000 clones, roughly 79% recorded once. The sequenced sample was peripheral blood. The receptor source for this set is an elderly woman with COVID-19, enrolled during active disease.

In this sample, this clone turned up a few times. The V and J genes are TRBV2 and TRBJ1-2; TRBD1 matches at 9 bases. V dropped 3 bases and J dropped 5; count of bases not matched to a gene: 4. CDR3 length equals 14 residues. The germline V gene encodes CDR1 SNHLY and CDR2 FYNNEI. The CDR3 DNA is TGTGCCAGCAGTGATGTCGGACAGGGGTATGGCTACACCTTC. This sequence encodes CASSDVGQGYGYTF.

This sequence joins TRBV5-1 and TRBJ1-2; D not certain. V was pared by 5 bases and J by 7 bases, with 12 bases between. The CDR3 totals 12 residues. The germline V gene encodes CDR1 SGHRS and CDR2 YFSETQ. CDR3 bases: TGCGCCAGCAGTTGGGAGAGGACTGGCTACACCTTC. This codes for CASSWERTGYTF.

The count of this clone is one. The sample contains more than one DNA sequence encoding this CDR3. This chain connects TRBV6-5 to TRBJ2-1; 7 bases line up with TRBD2. The J segment lost 4 bases and the V segment lost 2 bases, leaving 5 bases of the junction unmatched. CDR3 length: 15 amino acids. CDR1 and CDR2 from the germline V gene are MNHEY and SVGAGI. CDR3 protein: CASSYRLAGYNEQFF. For the CDR3, the DNA is TGTGCCAGCAGTTACAGACTAGCCGGGTACAATGAGCAGTTCTTC.

This chain connects TRBV10-2 to TRBJ1-1; 10 bases line up with TRBD1. V lost 6 bases, J lost 5 bases, and 6 bases stayed unmatched. The CDR3 has 14 residues. The germline gives CDR1 WSHSY, CDR2 SAAADI. This CDR3 reads CASRDRGRGTEAFF. The DNA of the CDR3 is TGCGCCAGCAGAGACAGGGGGCGAGGGACTGAAGCTTTCTTT.

The chain uses TRBV14 and TRBJ2-7; TRBD2 matches at 8 bases. V trimming: 2 bases; J trimming: 2 bases; junction bases outside the gene matches: 5. The germline CDR1 and CDR2 sequences are SGHDN and FVKESK. CDR3 size: 15 residues. CDR3 amino acids: CASSQTTSGTYEQYF. The DNA for the CDR3 is TGTGCCAGCAGCCAAACAACTAGCGGTACCTACGAGCAGTACTTC.